The rows below give T cell receptor beta chains drawn from one sample of a study of cytomegalovirus exposure and HLA in healthy donors. Method: immunoSEQ multiplex PCR; TCRdb's copy keeps in-frame clones and lacks some. The data hold approximately 150,000 clones, with 76% observed a single time. Sequencing was carried out using PBMCs. Source of these receptors: a man in his forties in good health and CMV-seronegative. Both conserved end residues are trimmed from each CDR3. A D gene is named only where the DNA matches it firmly.

D gene	V gene	J gene	CDR3 protein
NA	TRBV7-9	TRBJ2-3	ASSSTSHTQY
NA	TRBV5-1	TRBJ2-1	ASSLGGAGLHEQF
NA	TRBV11-2	TRBJ1-2	ASSLEIHREWA
NA	TRBV7-7	TRBJ2-2	ASSAGGHTGELF
NA	TRBV15	TRBJ2-7	ATSRDPSGQATSYEQY
NA	TRBV7-8	TRBJ1-5	ASSLGGGGPVNQPQH
TRBD1	TRBV4-3	TRBJ2-2	ASSQDQGAATGELF
TRBD1	TRBV7-9	TRBJ1-4	ASSSTDRENEKLF
TRBD2	TRBV19	TRBJ2-7	ASKASSGLYEQY
TRBD1	TRBV4-1	NA	ASSPGGYEQY
NA	TRBV6-6	TRBJ2-2	ASSYSELKNTGELF
TRBD2	TRBV9	TRBJ2-1	ASSTSGAVHNEQF
NA	TRBV29-1	TRBJ1-4	SAQGLGEKLF
NA	TRBV19	TRBJ2-7	ASSFSYEQY
TRBD2	TRBV7-2	TRBJ2-1	ASSPRTSGGDNEQF
NA	TRBV5-1	TRBJ1-4	ASSSARWGATNEKLF